The 6 T cell receptor beta chains below all came from one sample that was sequenced in a study of T cell responses to AZD1222 COVID-19 vaccine. The data were produced by immunoSEQ multiplex PCR, yet TCRdb's version contains in-frame clones alone and is incomplete. Of roughly 170,000 clones in the sample, 94% were seen once. Sample: peripheral blood, taken 28 days after the second AZD1222 dose. The origin of the receptors is an adult who received the AZD1222 COVID-19 vaccine.

The V and J genes are TRBV11-2 and TRBJ1-1; a possible D gene is TRBD1 (5 bases). Germline V lookup: CDR1 SGHAT, CDR2 FQNNGV. This CDR3 region has 15 residues. Trimming pared 5 bases from V and 1 base from J, leaving 14 bases between. As DNA, the CDR3 is TGTGCCAGCAGCCATCTAGGGACCGCGAACACTGAAGCTTTCTTT. This sequence encodes CASSHLGTANTEAFF. Based on the CDR3 plus reference TRBV11-2 and TRBJ1-1, the full variable domain is EAGVAQSPRYKIIEKRQSVAFWCNPISGHATLYWYQQILGQGPKLLIQFQNNGVVDDSQLPKDRFSAERLKGVDSTLKIQPAKLEDSAVYLCASSHLGTANTEAFFGQGTRLTVV.

This chain uses TRBV19 with TRBJ2-7; 10 bases are shared with TRBD2. The CDR3 loop spans 15 amino acids. The ends lost 4 bases at V and 5 bases at J; junction bases unmatched: 8. Germline V lookup: CDR1 LNHDA, CDR2 SQIVND (reference sequence). CDR3 nucleotide sequence: TGTGCCAGTAGTAAGGCTAGCGGGAGTGTTGACGAGCAGTACTTC. Protein sequence: CASSKASGSVDEQYF.

The CDR3 spells CASSTGTSVTSSYNEQFF. The CDR3 DNA reads as TGTGCCAGCAGCACCGGGACTAGCGTAACCAGCTCCTACAATGAGCAGTTCTTC. The chain joins TRBV28 to TRBJ2-1; TRBD2 aligns across 10 bases. In germline, CDR1 is MDHEN, CDR2 SYDVKM. V gave up 6 bases and J gave up 0 bases; unmatched junction bases: 11. This CDR3 spans 18 amino acids. Supplemented by reference TRBV28 and TRBJ2-1, the full variable domain reads DVKVTQSSRYLVKRTGEKVFLECVQDMDHENMFWYRQDPGLGLRLIYFSYDVKMKEKGDIPEGYSVSREKKERFSLILESASTNQTSMYLCASSTGTSVTSSYNEQFFGPGTRLTVL.

The V call is TRBV4-1, the J call TRBJ2-1; D uncertain. In germline, CDR1 is MGHRA, CDR2 YSYEKL. V was trimmed by 4 bases and J by 4 bases, leaving 17 bases between them. The CDR3 sequence is 16 residues long. The DNA of the CDR3 is TGCGCCAGCAGCCCGGGTTTGACACGGAAATACAATGAGCAGTTCTTC. The encoded protein is CASSPGLTRKYNEQFF.

This rearrangement joins TRBV19 to TRBJ1-5, with unresolved D. This CDR3 is 12 amino acids long. Germline assignment: CDR1 LNHDA and CDR2 SQIVND (reference sequence). V lost 7 bases and J 8 bases, leaving 12 bases between the germline ends. CDR3 residues: CASTNPPEPQHF. The CDR3 nucleotides read TGTGCCAGTACAAACCCCCCGGAGCCCCAGCATTTT.

The V and J genes are TRBV10-3 and TRBJ2-4; 7 bases fit TRBD2. The CDR3 length is 13 residues. Germline V lookup: CDR1 ENHRY, CDR2 SYGVKD. V trimming: 10 bases; J trimming: 7 bases; junction bases outside the gene matches: 10. CDR3 loop: CATKDPAGNIQYF. The CDR3 DNA sequence: TGTGCCACCAAGGATCCAGCGGGGAACATTCAGTACTTC.